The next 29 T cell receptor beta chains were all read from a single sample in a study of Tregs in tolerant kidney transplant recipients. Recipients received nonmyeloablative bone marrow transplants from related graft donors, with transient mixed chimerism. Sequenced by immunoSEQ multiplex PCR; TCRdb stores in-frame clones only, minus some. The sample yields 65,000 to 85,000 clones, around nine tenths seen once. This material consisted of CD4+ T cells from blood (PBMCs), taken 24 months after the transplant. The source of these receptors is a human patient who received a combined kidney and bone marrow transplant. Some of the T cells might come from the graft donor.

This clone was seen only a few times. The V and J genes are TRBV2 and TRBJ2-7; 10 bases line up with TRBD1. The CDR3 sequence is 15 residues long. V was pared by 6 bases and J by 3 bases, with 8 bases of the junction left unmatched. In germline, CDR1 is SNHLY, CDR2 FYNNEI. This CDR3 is CASSPDRGQNYEQYF. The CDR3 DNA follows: TGTGCCAGCAGCCCCGACAGGGGGCAGAACTACGAGCAGTACTTC.

This CDR3 reads CASSTSGGTDTQYF. The CDR3 region has the DNA TGTGCCAGCTCTACTAGCGGGGGGACAGATACGCAGTATTTT. The J gene is TRBJ2-3, the V gene TRBV7-9, with 12 bases identical to TRBD2. With V trimmed by 8 bases and J by 3 bases, 3 bases remained unmatched. Per the germline V gene, CDR1 is SEHNR and CDR2 is FQNEAQ (reference sequence). CDR3 length: 14 amino acids.

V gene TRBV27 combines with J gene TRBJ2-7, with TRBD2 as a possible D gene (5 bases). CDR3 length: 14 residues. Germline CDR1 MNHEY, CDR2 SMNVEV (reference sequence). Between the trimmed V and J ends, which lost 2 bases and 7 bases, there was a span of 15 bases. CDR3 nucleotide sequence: TGTGCCAGCAGTTTAACGACTATTCCGGGAGAGCAGTACTTC. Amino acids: CASSLTTIPGEQYF.

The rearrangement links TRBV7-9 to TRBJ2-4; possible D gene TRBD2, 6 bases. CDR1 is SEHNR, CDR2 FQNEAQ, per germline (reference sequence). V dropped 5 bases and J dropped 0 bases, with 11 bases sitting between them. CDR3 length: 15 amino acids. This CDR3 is CASSPGGVAKNIQYF. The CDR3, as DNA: TGTGCCAGCAGCCCCGGAGGGGTAGCCAAAAACATTCAGTACTTC.

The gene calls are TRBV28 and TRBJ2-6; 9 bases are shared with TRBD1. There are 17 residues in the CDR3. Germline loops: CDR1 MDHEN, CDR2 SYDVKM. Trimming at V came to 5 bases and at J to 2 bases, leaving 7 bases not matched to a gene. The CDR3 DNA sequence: TGTGCCAGCAGTGCCGGGACAGGGAACCCTGGGGCCAACGTCCTGACTTTC. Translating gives CASSAGTGNPGANVLTF.

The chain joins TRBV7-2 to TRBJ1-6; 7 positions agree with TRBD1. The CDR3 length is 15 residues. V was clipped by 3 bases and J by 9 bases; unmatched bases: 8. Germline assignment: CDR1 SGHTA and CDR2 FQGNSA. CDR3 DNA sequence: TGTGCCAGCAGCTTTTCGACAGGGATGGTTTCACCCCTCCACTTT. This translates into CASSFSTGMVSPLHF.

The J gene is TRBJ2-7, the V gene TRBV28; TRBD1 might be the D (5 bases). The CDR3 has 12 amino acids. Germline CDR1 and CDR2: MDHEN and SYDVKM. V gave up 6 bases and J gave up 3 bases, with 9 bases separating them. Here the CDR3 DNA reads TGTGCCAGCAGACCCGACAGCTACGAGCAGTACTTC. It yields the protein CASRPDSYEQYF.

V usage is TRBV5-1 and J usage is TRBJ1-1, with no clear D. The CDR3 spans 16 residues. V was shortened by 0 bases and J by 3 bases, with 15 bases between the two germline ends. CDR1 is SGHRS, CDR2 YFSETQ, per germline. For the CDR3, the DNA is TGCGCCAGCAGCTTGGTAGCTTTAGAGGTCGACACTGAAGCTTTCTTT. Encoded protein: CASSLVALEVDTEAFF.

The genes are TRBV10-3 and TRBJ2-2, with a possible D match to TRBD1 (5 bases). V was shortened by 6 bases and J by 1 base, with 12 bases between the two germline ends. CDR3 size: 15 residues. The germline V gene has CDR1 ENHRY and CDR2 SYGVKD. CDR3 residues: CAIRRQGQNTGELFF. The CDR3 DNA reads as TGTGCCATCAGGCGGCAGGGCCAGAACACCGGGGAGCTGTTTTTT.

CDR3 bases: TGTGCCAGCAGCCGACTAGCGGGGACTGAGCAGTTCTTC. This gives the protein CASSRLAGTEQFF. This rearrangement joins TRBV11-3 to TRBJ2-1, with 11 bases identical to TRBD2. The germline V gene has CDR1 SGHNT and CDR2 YENEEA. CDR3 length: 13 amino acids. The V gene end was trimmed by 5 bases and the J gene end by 9 bases; junction bases not matched to a gene: 3.

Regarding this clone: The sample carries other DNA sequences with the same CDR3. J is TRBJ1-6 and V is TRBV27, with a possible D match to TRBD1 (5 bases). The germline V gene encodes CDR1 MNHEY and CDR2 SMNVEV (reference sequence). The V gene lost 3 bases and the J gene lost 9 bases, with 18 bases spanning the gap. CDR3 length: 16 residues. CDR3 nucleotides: TGTGCCAGCAGTTTGGAACACCTCAGGGTCGGTTCACCCCTCCACTTT. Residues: CASSLEHLRVGSPLHF.

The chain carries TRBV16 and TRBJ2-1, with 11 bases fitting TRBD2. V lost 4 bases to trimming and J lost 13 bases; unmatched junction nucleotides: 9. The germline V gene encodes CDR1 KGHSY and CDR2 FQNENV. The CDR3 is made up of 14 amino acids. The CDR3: CASSPRLAGRPQFF. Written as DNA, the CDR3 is TGTGCCAGCAGCCCAAGACTAGCGGGAAGACCCCAGTTCTTC.

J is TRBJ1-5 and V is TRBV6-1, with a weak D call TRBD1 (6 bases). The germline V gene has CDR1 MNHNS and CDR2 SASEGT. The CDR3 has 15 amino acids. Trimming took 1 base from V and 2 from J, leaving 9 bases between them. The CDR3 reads CASSEGTVGNQPQHF. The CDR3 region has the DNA TGTGCCAGCAGTGAAGGGACAGTTGGCAATCAGCCCCAGCATTTT.

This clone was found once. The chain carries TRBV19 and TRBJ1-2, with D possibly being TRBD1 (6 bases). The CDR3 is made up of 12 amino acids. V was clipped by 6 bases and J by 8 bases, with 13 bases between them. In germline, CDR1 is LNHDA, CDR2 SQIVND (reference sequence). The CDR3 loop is CASSLYREGYTF. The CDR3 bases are TGTGCCAGTAGCCTCTACAGGGAGGGCTACACCTTC.

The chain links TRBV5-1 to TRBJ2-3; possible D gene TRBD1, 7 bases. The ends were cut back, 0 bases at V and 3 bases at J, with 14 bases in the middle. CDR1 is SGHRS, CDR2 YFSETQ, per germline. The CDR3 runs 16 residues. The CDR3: CASSLAAGGPTDTQYF. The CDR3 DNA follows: TGCGCCAGCAGCTTGGCCGCAGGGGGGCCTACAGATACGCAGTATTTT.

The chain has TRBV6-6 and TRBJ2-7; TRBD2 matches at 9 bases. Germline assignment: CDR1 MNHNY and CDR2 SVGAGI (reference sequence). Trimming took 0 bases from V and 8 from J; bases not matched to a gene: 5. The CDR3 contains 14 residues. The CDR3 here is CASSYSSSGNKQYF. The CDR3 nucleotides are TGTGCCAGCAGTTACTCTTCTAGCGGGAATAAGCAGTACTTC.

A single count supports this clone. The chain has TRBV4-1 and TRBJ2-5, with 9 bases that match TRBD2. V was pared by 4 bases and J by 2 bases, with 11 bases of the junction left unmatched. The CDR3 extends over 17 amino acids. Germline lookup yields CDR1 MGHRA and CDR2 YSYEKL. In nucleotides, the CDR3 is TGCGCCAGCAGCCGCACTAGCGGGCGGGGGGTACAAGAGACCCAGTACTTC. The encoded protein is CASSRTSGRGVQETQYF.

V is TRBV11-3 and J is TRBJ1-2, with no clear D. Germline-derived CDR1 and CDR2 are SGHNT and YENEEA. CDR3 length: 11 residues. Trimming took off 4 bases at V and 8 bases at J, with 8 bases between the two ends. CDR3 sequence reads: CASSWNGGYTF. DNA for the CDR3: TGTGCCAGCAGCTGGAACGGGGGCTACACCTTC.

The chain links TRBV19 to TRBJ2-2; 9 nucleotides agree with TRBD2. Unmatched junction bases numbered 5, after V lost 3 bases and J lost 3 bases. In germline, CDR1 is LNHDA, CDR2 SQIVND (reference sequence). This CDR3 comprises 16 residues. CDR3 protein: CASSIGTSYYTGELFF. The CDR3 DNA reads TGTGCCAGTAGTATTGGGACTAGCTACTACACCGGGGAGCTGTTTTTT.

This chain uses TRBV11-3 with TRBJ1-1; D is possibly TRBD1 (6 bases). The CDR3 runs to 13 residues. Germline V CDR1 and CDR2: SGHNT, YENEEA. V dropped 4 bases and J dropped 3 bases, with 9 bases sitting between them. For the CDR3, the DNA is TGTGCCAGCAGCTACTACAGGGACACTGAAGCTTTCTTT. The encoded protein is CASSYYRDTEAFF.

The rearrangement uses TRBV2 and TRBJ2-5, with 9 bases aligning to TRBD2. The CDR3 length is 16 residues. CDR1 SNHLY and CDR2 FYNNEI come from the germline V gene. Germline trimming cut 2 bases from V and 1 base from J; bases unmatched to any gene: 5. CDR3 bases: TGTGCCAGCAGTGAATCGCTAGCGGGGCTCCAAGAGACCCAGTACTTC. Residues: CASSESLAGLQETQYF.

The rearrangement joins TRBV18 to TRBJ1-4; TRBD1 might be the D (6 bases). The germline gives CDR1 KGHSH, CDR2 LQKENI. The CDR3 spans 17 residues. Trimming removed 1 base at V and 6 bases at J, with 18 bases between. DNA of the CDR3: TGTGCCAGCTCACCACGGGGACCGGGACATTCCTATGAAAAACTGTTTTTT. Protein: CASSPRGPGHSYEKLFF.

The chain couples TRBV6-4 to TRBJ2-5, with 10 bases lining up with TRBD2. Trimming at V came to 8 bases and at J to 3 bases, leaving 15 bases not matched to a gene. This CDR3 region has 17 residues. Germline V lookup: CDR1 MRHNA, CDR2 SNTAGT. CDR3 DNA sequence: TGTGCCAGCGAGGGGCTAGCGGGAGTCATGTTGGAAGAGACCCAGTACTTC. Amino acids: CASEGLAGVMLEETQYF.

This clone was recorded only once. CDR3 DNA sequence: TGTGCCAGCAGCTCAGTAAATCAAGAGACCCAGTACTTC. Translated, it gives CASSSVNQETQYF. V usage is TRBV5-4 and J usage is TRBJ2-5, with unresolved D. The CDR3 covers 13 residues. The V gene's germline CDR1 is SGHNT and CDR2 YYREEE (reference sequence). Trimming removed 3 bases from V and 2 bases from J, with 8 bases in between.

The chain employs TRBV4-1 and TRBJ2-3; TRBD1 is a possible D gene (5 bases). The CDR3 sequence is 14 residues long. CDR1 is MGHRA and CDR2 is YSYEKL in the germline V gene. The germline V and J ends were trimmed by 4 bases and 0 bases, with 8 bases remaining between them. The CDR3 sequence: CASSLDRSTDTQYF. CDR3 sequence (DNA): TGCGCCAGCAGCCTAGACAGAAGCACAGATACGCAGTATTTT.

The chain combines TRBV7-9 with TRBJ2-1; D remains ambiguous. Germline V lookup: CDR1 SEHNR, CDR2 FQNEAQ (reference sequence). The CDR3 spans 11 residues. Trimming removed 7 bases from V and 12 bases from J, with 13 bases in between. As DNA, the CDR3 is TGTGCCAGCACCGCCAGCGTGGGGCAGTTCTTC. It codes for CASTASVGQFF.

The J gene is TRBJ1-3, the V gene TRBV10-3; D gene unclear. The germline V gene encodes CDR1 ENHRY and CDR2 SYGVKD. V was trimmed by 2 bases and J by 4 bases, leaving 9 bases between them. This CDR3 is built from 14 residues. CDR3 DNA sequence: TGTGCCATCAGTGAGAAAGAACAGGGAAACACCATATATTTT. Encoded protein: CAISEKEQGNTIYF.

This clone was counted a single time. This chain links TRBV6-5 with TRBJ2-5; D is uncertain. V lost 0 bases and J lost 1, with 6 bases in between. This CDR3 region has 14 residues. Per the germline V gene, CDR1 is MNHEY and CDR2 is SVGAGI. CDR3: CASSYSGVQETQYF. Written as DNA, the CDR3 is TGTGCCAGCAGTTACTCGGGCGTCCAAGAGACCCAGTACTTC.

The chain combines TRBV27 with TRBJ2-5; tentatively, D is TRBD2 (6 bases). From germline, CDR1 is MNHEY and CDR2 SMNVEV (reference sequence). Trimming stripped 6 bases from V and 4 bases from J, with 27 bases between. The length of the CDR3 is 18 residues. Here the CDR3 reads CASSLGPRGSGSGETQYF. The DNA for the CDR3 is TGTGCCAGCAGCTTGGGGCCTCGGGGGTCGGGGAGTGGAGAGACCCAGTACTTC.